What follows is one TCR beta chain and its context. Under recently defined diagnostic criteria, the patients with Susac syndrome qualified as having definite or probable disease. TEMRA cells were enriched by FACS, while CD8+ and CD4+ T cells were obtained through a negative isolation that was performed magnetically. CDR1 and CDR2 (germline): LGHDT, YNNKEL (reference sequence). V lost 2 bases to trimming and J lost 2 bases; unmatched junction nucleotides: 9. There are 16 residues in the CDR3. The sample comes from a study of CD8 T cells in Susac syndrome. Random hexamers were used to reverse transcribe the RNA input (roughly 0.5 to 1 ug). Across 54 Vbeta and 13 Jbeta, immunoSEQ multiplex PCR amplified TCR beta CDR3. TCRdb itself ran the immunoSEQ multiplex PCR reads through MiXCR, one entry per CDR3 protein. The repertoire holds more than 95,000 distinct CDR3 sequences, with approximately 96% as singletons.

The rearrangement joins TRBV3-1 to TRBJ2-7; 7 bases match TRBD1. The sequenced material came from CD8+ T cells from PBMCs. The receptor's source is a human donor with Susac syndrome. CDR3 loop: CASSQIIGTDTYEQYF. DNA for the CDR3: TGTGCCAGCAGCCAAATTATCGGGACAGACACCTACGAGCAGTACTTC.